These 25 T cell receptor beta chains came from one sample sequenced in a study of T cells in Graves' hyperthyroidism and ophthalmopathy. From RNA transcripts, TCR beta CDR3 regions were amplified. The HTBI set primed first-round TCR CDR3 RT-PCR. In TCRdb, the multiplex PCR reads were re-called with MiXCR into one record per CDR3 protein. Of around 290,000 distinct CDR3 sequences listed, about 18% were seen once; the top ten hold around 57%. Sequencing used blood. These TCRs come from a woman aged 60-75 years with Graves' ophthalmopathy.

With respect to this clonotype: A much bigger clone sits one base away, suggesting this may be a read error. The chain combines TRBV5-1 with TRBJ2-3; maybe TRBD2 (6 bases). The CDR3 contains 15 residues. The germline V gene has CDR1 SGHRS and CDR2 YFSETQ. CDR3 protein: CASSTGRYSTDAQYF. For the CDR3, the DNA is TGCGCCAGCAGCACCGGGAGATATAGCACAGATGCGCAGTATTTT.

This clonotype was found many times. This chain uses TRBV2 with TRBJ2-1; TRBD1 aligns across 8 bases. The CDR3 is 15 residues long. Germline V gives CDR1 SNHLY, CDR2 FYNNEI. J was trimmed by 4 bases and V by 6 bases; bases with no gene match: 8. DNA of the CDR3: TGTGCCAGCAGGGACCGGGACAGGTTTTACAATGAGCAGTTCTTC. Its protein is CASRDRDRFYNEQFF.

The rearrangement uses TRBV29-1 and TRBJ2-7; maybe TRBD2 (7 bases). CDR1 is SQVTM, CDR2 ANQGSEA, per germline. The CDR3 runs to 13 residues. V lost 6 bases, J lost 4 bases, and 16 bases lay in between. The CDR3 DNA is TGCAGCGTCCTACAACGGGGGGCTTACGAGCAGTACTTC. Its translation: CSVLQRGAYEQYF.

In this sample, this clonotype turned up many times. The gene calls are TRBV20-1 and TRBJ2-1; 9 positions agree with TRBD2. CDR3 length: 13 residues. From germline, CDR1 is DFQATT and CDR2 SNEGSKA (reference sequence). V dropped 5 bases and J dropped 9; count of bases not matched to a gene: 8. This CDR3 is CSALRGGQGEQFF. Written as DNA, the CDR3 is TGCAGTGCTTTGCGGGGGGGCCAAGGTGAGCAGTTCTTC.

This clonotype was detected ten times or more. The chain employs TRBV15 and TRBJ2-7, with 12 positions matching TRBD1. From germline, CDR1 is LNHNV and CDR2 YYDKDF (reference sequence). This CDR3 is built from 14 residues. The V segment lost 6 bases and the J segment 6 bases; nucleotides outside the gene matches: 6. This chain's CDR3 is CATRSRDRGLEQYF. DNA for the CDR3: TGTGCCACCAGAAGCCGGGACAGGGGGCTCGAGCAGTACTTC. The complete variable domain, with remaining parts taken from reference TRBV15 and TRBJ2-7, reads DAMVIQNPRYQVTQFGKPVTLSCSQTLNHNVMYWYQQKSSQAPKLLFHYYDKDFNNEADTPDNFQSRRPNTSFCFLDIRSPGLGDTAMYLCATRSRDRGLEQYFGPGTRLTVT.

The chain combines TRBV5-8 with TRBJ2-3; D gene ambiguous. Germline V gives CDR1 SGHTS, CDR2 YDEGEE. The length of the CDR3 is 13 residues. Between the trimmed V and J ends, which lost 1 base and 4 bases, there was a span of 7 bases. DNA of the CDR3: TGTGCCAGCAGCTTGTCCTCTCCAGATACGCAGTATTTT. Protein: CASSLSSPDTQYF. Complete variable domain (other parts from reference TRBV5-8 and TRBJ2-3): EAGVTQSPTHLIKTRGQQATLRCSPISGHTSVYWYQQALGLGLQFLLWYDEGEERNRGNFPPRFSGRQFPNYSSELNVNALELEDSALYLCASSLSSPDTQYFGPGTRLTVL.

A note on this clonotype: Possible read error: a much larger clone is one base away. The chain combines TRBV11-2 with TRBJ2-1, with D perhaps matching TRBD1 (6 bases). The V gene's germline CDR1 is SGHAT and CDR2 FQNNGV. The V end lost 0 bases, the J end lost 8 bases, and 17 bases lay between the germline ends. The CDR3 covers 16 residues. The CDR3 DNA is TGTGCCAGCAGCTTAGATTGGAGGACAGCCGCCCATGAGCAGTTCTTC. It translates to CASSLDWRTAAHEQFF.

This clonotype was seen ten or more times. J is TRBJ1-1 and V is TRBV7-2; D may be TRBD1 (5 bases). The CDR3 covers 15 residues. Looked up from germline, CDR1 is SGHTA and CDR2 is FQGNSA. V lost 0 bases and J lost 7, with 15 bases in between. The CDR3: CASSLAGLSGHEAFF. The DNA for the CDR3 is TGTGCCAGCAGCTTAGCGGGACTCTCAGGCCATGAAGCTTTCTTT.

The J gene is TRBJ1-4, the V gene TRBV12-3 or TRBV12-4; D is ambiguous. Trimming cost V 6 bases and J 4 bases, with 12 bases left between them. The CDR3 contains 14 residues. The CDR3 nucleotides are TGTGCCAGCAGCCCCCTTCCCTTTAATGAAAAACTGTTTTTT. Protein: CASSPLPFNEKLFF.

In its sample, this clonotype was seen a few times. CDR3 sequence (DNA): TGTGCCAGCAGCTTGGGGGCCTATAGCAATCAGCCCCAGCATTTT. Its translation is CASSLGAYSNQPQHF. The gene calls are TRBV7-2 and TRBJ1-5; possibly TRBD1 for D (6 bases). V lost 3 bases, J lost 0 bases, and 9 bases lay in between. The CDR3 is 15 amino acids. Germline V gene data show CDR1 as SGHTA and CDR2 as FQGNSA.

This clonotype showed up many times. The chain uses TRBV7-2 and TRBJ2-7; 7 positions agree with TRBD1. The V gene end was trimmed by 0 bases and the J gene end by 3 bases; junction bases not matched to a gene: 2. The CDR3 runs 14 residues. Germline CDR1 SGHTA, CDR2 FQGNSA. CDR3 DNA sequence: TGTGCCAGCAGCTTAGCCAGGACAGGCTACGAGCAGTACTTC. Residues: CASSLARTGYEQYF.

This clonotype has at least ten counts. V usage is TRBV25-1 and J usage is TRBJ2-1; 11 positions match TRBD2. After removal of 1 base from V and 9 bases from J, the junction contained 5 bases not matched to a gene. Per germline, CDR1 MGHDK and CDR2 SYGVNS. The CDR3 has 15 residues. The CDR3 nucleotides are TGTGCCAGCAGTGAATCTCTAGCGGGGGGTGGTGAGCAGTTCTTC. It yields the protein CASSESLAGGGEQFF.

This clonotype has a count of ten or more. The rearrangement joins TRBV5-1 to TRBJ2-3; TRBD2 matches 9 bases. The V and J ends lost 3 bases and 1 base, in that order; junction bases with no gene match: 12. The CDR3 length is 18 residues. Germline V gene sequence: CDR1 SGHRS, CDR2 YFSETQ. CDR3: CASSSHRGSGGRTDTQYF. For the CDR3, the DNA is TGCGCCAGCAGCTCCCATCGGGGTAGCGGGGGCCGCACAGATACGCAGTATTTT. Drawing the rest from reference TRBV5-1 and TRBJ2-3, the complete variable domain is KAGVTQTPRYLIKTRGQQVTLSCSPISGHRSVSWYQQTPGQGLQFLFEYFSETQRNKGNFPGRFSGRQFSNSRSEMNVSTLELGDSALYLCASSSHRGSGGRTDTQYFGPGTRLTVL.

There are a few counts of this clonotype. This chain uses TRBV6-1 with TRBJ2-7, with 11 nucleotides matching TRBD1. The V segment lost 5 bases and the J segment 0 bases; nucleotides outside the gene matches: 6. This CDR3 has 16 amino acids. The germline V gene encodes CDR1 MNHNS and CDR2 SASEGT. In DNA form, the CDR3 reads TGTGCCAGCAGTAAACGTGGGACAGGGGGCTCCTACGAGCAGTACTTC. Translated: CASSKRGTGGSYEQYF.

On this clonotype: A read error is possible here, since a much larger clone lies one base away. The V call is TRBV28, the J call TRBJ2-1; D unresolved. Germline V gives CDR1 MDHEN, CDR2 SYDVKM. The CDR3 is 13 amino acids. V was pared by 6 bases and J by 8 bases, with 14 bases between. DNA for the CDR3: TGTGCCAGCAGGCTAGACCGTTACGATGAGCAGTTCTTC. Translating gives CASRLDRYDEQFF. Drawing the rest from reference TRBV28 and TRBJ2-1, the complete variable domain is DVKVTQSSRYLVKRTGEKVFLECVQDMDHENMFWYRQDPGLGLRLIYFSYDVKMKEKGDIPEGYSVSREKKERFSLILESASTNQTSMYLCASRLDRYDEQFFGPGTRLTVL.

This clonotype occurred a few times. One junction end does not reproduce the germline sequence, and a read error may be involved. The rearrangement uses TRBV7-2 and TRBJ1-1, with TRBD1 matching over 8 bases. CDR3 size: 13 residues. Germline values: CDR1 SGHTA, CDR2 FQGNSA. The CDR3 region is CASRADRVTGAFF. The CDR3 DNA is TGTGCCAGCAGGGCGGACAGGGTCACTGGAGCTTTCTTT.

This clonotype was seen more than once but under ten times. The rearrangement links TRBV27 to TRBJ1-2, with TRBD1 identical over 8 bases. Per germline, CDR1 MNHEY and CDR2 SMNVEV (reference sequence). Trimming took 3 bases from V and 3 from J; bases not matched to a gene: 3. This CDR3 has 14 amino acids. The CDR3 nucleotides are TGTGCCAGCAGTTTCACAGGGGGTTACTATGGCTACACCTTC. It codes for CASSFTGGYYGYTF.

The table lists this clonotype with many counts. CDR3 protein: CSASRGGDQPQHF. In DNA, the CDR3 is TGCAGTGCTAGCCGGGGAGGGGATCAGCCCCAGCATTTT. The J gene is TRBJ1-5, the V gene TRBV20-1, with D possibly TRBD1 on 5 matching bases. Trimming stripped 3 bases from V and 5 bases from J, with 11 bases between. Germline V gives CDR1 DFQATT, CDR2 SNEGSKA (reference sequence). This CDR3 region has 13 residues.

The chain combines TRBV6-2 or TRBV6-3 with TRBJ2-3, with D perhaps matching TRBD1 (6 bases). The CDR3 runs 14 residues. The V end lost 9 bases, the J end lost 3 bases, and 16 bases lay between the germline ends. In germline, CDR1 is MNHEY, CDR2 SVGEGT. The CDR3 DNA follows: TGTGCCAGTGAATCGACAGGATTGACAGATACGCAGTATTTT. It is translated as CASESTGLTDTQYF.

This clonotype came up many times. V is TRBV20-1 and J is TRBJ2-7, with D possibly matching TRBD2 (6 bases). CDR1 and CDR2 (germline): DFQATT, SNEGSKA (reference sequence). V was trimmed by 5 bases and J by 1 base, leaving 12 bases between them. The CDR3 totals 13 residues. The CDR3 nucleotides are TGCAGTGCTGCCCCCCGGGGGTCCTACGAGCAGTACTTC. Amino acids: CSAAPRGSYEQYF.

This clonotype was recorded at least ten times. The genes are TRBV27 and TRBJ2-3; D uncertain. This CDR3 contains 17 residues. Between the trimmed V and J ends, which lost 6 bases and 2 bases, there was a span of 21 bases. From germline, CDR1 is MNHEY and CDR2 SMNVEV (reference sequence). The CDR3 nucleotides read TGTGCCAGCAGCCCTACAACTGGTTCAAGTCCCACAGATACGCAGTATTTT. The encoded protein is CASSPTTGSSPTDTQYF.

This clonotype was picked up many times. The V gene is TRBV5-8, the J gene TRBJ2-7; tentative D call: TRBD1 (5 bases). This CDR3 spans 12 amino acids. CDR1 is SGHTS, CDR2 YDEGEE, per germline. V lost 4 bases and J lost 8, with 13 bases in between. DNA of the CDR3: TGTGCCAGCAGCACGGACACCCGCCAGCAGTACTTC. This encodes CASSTDTRQQYF.

The V call is TRBV20-1, the J call TRBJ1-1; D is uncertain. V lost 0 bases, J lost 1 base, and 9 bases lay in between. The CDR3 is 14 residues long. Per the germline V gene, CDR1 is DFQATT and CDR2 is SNEGSKA (reference sequence). The CDR3 bases are TGCAGTGCTAGAGACAGGTTGGAGAACACTGAAGCTTTCTTT. It specifies CSARDRLENTEAFF.

This clonotype came up once. The chain uses TRBV4-3 and TRBJ1-1; D gene uncertain. V lost 4 bases to trimming and J lost 0 bases, with 12 bases between them. In germline, CDR1 is LGHNA, CDR2 YSLEER. The CDR3 contains 15 residues. The CDR3 loop is CASSPEASMNTEAFF. The CDR3 DNA reads as TGCGCCAGCAGCCCGGAGGCAAGCATGAACACTGAAGCTTTCTTT.

This clonotype was recorded at least ten times. The chain combines TRBV5-5 with TRBJ2-3; D may match TRBD1 or TRBD2 (5 bases each). CDR3 length: 16 residues. Germline assignment: CDR1 SGHKS and CDR2 YYEKEE (reference sequence). The germline V and J ends were trimmed by 0 bases and 2 bases, with 13 bases remaining between them. The CDR3 coding sequence is TGTGCCAGCAGCTTGGGGGGCGGGTTCCCCACAGATACGCAGTATTTT. This codes for CASSLGGGFPTDTQYF.